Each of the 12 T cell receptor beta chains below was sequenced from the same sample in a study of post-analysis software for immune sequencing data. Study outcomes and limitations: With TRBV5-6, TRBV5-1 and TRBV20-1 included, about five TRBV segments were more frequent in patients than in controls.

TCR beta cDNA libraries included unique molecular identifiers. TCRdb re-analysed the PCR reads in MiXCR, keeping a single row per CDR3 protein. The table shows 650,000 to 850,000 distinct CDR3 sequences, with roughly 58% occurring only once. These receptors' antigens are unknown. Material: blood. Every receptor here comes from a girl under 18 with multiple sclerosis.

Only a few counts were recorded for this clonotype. In DNA, the CDR3 is TGTGCCAGCAGTGCCCGGGAGATCCAAGAGACCCAGTACTTC. Amino acid sequence: CASSAREIQETQYF. V gene TRBV25-1 combines with J gene TRBJ2-5; TRBD2 might be the D (6 bases). Trimming took 4 bases from V and 1 from J, leaving 10 bases between them. Germline-derived CDR1 and CDR2 are MGHDK and SYGVNS. The CDR3 has 14 amino acids.

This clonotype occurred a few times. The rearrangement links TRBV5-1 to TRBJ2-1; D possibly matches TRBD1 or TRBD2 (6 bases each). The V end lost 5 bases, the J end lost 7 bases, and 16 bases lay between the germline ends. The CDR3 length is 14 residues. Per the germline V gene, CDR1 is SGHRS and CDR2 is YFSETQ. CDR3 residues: CASRHEGGRNEQFF. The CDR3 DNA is TGCGCCAGCAGACACGAGGGGGGCAGGAATGAGCAGTTCTTC.

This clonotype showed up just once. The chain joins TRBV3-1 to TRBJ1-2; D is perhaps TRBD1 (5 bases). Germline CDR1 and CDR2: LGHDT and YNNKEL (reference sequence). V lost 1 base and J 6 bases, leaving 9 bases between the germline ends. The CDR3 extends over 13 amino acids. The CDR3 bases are TGTGCCAGCAGCCAAGTCAGGGCTCATGGCTACACCTTC. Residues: CASSQVRAHGYTF.

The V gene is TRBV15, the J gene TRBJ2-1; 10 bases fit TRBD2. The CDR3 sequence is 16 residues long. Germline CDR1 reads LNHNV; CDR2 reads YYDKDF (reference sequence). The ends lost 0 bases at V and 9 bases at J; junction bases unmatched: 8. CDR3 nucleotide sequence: TGTGCCACCAGCAGAGATCGTCCTAGCGGGAGAGCTGAGCAGTTCTTC. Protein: CATSRDRPSGRAEQFF. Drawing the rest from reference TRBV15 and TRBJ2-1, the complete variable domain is DAMVIQNPRYQVTQFGKPVTLSCSQTLNHNVMYWYQQKSSQAPKLLFHYYDKDFNNEADTPDNFQSRRPNTSFCFLDIRSPGLGDTAMYLCATSRDRPSGRAEQFFGPGTRLTVL.

The CDR3 coding sequence is TGCAGTGCTTGGGACAACGGCTACACCTTC. Translated, it gives CSAWDNGYTF. The chain uses TRBV20-1 and TRBJ1-2, with D possibly being TRBD1 (6 bases). Trimming cost V 5 bases and J 8 bases, with 9 bases left between them. Germline V gene data show CDR1 as DFQATT and CDR2 as SNEGSKA (reference sequence). The CDR3 runs 10 residues.

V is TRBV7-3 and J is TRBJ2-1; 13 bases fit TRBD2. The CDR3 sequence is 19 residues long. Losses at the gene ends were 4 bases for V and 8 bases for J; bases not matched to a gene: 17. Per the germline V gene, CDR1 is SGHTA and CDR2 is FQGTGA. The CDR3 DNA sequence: TGTGCCAGCAGCTCCCGGACTAGCGGGAGTATGTTCCCCGGGGATGAGCAGTTCTTC. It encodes CASSSRTSGSMFPGDEQFF. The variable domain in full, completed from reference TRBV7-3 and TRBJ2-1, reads GAGVSQTPSNKVTEKGKYVELRCDPISGHTALYWYRQSLGQGPEFLIYFQGTGAADDSGLPNDRFFAVRPEGSVSTLKIQRTERGDSAVYLCASSSRTSGSMFPGDEQFFGPGTRLTVL.

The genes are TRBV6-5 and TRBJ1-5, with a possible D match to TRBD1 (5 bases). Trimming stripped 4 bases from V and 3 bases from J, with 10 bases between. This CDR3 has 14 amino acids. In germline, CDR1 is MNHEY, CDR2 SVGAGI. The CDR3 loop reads CASSWQGPNQPQHF. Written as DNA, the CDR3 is TGTGCCAGCAGTTGGCAGGGCCCCAATCAGCCCCAGCATTTT.

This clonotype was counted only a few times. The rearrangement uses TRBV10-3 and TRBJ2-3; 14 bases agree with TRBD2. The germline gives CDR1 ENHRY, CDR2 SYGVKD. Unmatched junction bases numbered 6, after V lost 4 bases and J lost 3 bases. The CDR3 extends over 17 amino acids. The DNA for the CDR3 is TGTGCCATCAGTGCGAGACTAGCGGGAGGGTCGACAGATACGCAGTATTTT. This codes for CAISARLAGGSTDTQYF.

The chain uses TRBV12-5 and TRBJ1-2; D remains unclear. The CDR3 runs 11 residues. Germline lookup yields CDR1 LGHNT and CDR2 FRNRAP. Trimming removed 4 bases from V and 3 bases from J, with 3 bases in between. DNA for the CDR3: TGTGCTAGTGGTTCAGACTATGGCTACACCTTC. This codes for CASGSDYGYTF. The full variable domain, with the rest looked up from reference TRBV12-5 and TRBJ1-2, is DARVTQTPRHKVTEMGQEVTMRCQPILGHNTVFWYRQTMMQGLELLAYFRNRAPLDDSGMPKDRFSAEMPDATLATLKIQPSEPRDSAVYFCASGSDYGYTFGSGTRLTVV.

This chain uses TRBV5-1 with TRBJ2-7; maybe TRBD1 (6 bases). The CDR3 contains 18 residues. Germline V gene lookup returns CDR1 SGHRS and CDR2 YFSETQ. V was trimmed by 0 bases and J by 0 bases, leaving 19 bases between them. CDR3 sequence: CASSLEPQGHSSSYEQYF. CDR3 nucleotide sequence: TGCGCCAGCAGCTTGGAGCCGCAGGGACACTCGAGCTCCTACGAGCAGTACTTC. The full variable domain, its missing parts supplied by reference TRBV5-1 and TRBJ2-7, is KAGVTQTPRYLIKTRGQQVTLSCSPISGHRSVSWYQQTPGQGLQFLFEYFSETQRNKGNFPGRFSGRQFSNSRSEMNVSTLELGDSALYLCASSLEPQGHSSSYEQYFGPGTRLTVT.

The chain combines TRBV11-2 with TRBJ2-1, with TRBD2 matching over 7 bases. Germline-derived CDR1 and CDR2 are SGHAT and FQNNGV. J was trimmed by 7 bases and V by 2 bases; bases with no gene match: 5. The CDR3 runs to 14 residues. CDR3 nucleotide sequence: TGTGCCAGCAGCTTAACTAGCGCCTTTAATGAGCAGTTCTTC. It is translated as CASSLTSAFNEQFF. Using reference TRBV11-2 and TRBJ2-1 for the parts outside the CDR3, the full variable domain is EAGVAQSPRYKIIEKRQSVAFWCNPISGHATLYWYQQILGQGPKLLIQFQNNGVVDDSQLPKDRFSAERLKGVDSTLKIQPAKLEDSAVYLCASSLTSAFNEQFFGPGTRLTVL.

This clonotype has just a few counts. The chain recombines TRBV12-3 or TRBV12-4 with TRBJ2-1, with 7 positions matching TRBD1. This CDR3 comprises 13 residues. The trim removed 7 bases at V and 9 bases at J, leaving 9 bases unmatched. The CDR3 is CASNQGVQGEQFF. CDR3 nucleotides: TGTGCCAGCAATCAGGGGGTCCAGGGTGAGCAGTTCTTC.